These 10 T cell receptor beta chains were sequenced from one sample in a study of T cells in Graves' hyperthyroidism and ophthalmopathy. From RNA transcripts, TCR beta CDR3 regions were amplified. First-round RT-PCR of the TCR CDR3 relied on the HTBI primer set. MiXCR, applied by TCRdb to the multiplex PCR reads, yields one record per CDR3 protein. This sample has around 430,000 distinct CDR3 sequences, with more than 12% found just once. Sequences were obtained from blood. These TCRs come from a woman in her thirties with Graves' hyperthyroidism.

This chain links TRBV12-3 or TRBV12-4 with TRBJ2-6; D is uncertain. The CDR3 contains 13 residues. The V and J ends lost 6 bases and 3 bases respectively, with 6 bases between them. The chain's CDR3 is CASRTGGANVLTF. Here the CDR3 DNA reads TGTGCCAGCAGGACGGGTGGGGCCAACGTCCTGACTTTC.

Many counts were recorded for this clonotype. Here the CDR3 DNA reads TGTGCCAGCAGTGACAAAGCGGGAGCCTCCAATGAGCAGTTCTTC. It translates to CASSDKAGASNEQFF. V is TRBV6-4 and J is TRBJ2-1; 8 bases are a match to TRBD2. Germline lookup yields CDR1 MRHNA and CDR2 SNTAGT. V was pared by 2 bases and J by 6 bases, with 6 bases of the junction left unmatched. The CDR3 loop spans 15 amino acids.

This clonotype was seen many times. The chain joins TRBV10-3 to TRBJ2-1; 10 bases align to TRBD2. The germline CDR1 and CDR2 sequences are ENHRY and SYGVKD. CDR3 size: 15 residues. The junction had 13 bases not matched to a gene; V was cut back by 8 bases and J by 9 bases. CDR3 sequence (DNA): TGTGCCATCCTTAGTACTAGCGGGAAAAATACTGAGCAGTTCTTC. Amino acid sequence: CAILSTSGKNTEQFF.

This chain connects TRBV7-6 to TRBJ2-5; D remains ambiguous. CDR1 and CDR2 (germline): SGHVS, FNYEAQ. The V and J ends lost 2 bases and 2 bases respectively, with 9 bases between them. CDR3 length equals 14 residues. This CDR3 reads CASSLTNMQETQYF. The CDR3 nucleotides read TGTGCCAGCAGCTTAACTAACATGCAAGAGACCCAGTACTTC.

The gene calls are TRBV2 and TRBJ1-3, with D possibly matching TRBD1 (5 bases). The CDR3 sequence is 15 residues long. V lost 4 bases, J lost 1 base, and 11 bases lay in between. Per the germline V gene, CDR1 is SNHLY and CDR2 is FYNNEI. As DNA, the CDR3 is TGTGCCAGCAGTGTCCGACAGCTTTCTGGAAACACCATATATTTT. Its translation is CASSVRQLSGNTIYF.

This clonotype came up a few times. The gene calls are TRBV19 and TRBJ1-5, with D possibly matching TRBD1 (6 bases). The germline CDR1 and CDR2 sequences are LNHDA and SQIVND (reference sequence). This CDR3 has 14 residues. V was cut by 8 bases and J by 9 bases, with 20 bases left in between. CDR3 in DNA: TGTGCCAGTTGGGGGAGACAGGCCCCGGGGCCCCAGCATTTT. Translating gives CASWGRQAPGPQHF.

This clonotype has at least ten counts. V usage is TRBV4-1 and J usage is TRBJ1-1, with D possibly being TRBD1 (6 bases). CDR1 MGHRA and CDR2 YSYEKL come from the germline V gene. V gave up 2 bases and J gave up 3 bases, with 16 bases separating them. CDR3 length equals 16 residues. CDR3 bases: TGCGCCAGCAGCCAAAAAACAGGGAGTTACGACACTGAAGCTTTCTTT. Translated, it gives CASSQKTGSYDTEAFF.

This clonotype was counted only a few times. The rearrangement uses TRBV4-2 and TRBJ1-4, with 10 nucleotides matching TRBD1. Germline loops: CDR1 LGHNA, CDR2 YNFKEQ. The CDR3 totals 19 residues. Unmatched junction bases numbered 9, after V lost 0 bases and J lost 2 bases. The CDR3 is CASSQDRRQGAKTNEKLFF. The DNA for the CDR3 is TGTGCCAGCAGCCAAGATAGGAGACAGGGGGCGAAGACTAATGAAAAACTGTTTTTT.

The CDR3 sequence: CATRPPGRALTDTQYF. CDR3 nucleotides: TGTGCCACCAGACCCCCCGGGAGGGCCCTCACAGATACGCAGTATTTT. The chain carries TRBV19 and TRBJ2-3; 8 bases map to TRBD2. V lost 10 bases, J lost 2 bases, and 14 bases stayed unmatched. CDR1 and CDR2 from the germline V gene are LNHDA and SQIVND (reference sequence). The CDR3 loop spans 16 amino acids.

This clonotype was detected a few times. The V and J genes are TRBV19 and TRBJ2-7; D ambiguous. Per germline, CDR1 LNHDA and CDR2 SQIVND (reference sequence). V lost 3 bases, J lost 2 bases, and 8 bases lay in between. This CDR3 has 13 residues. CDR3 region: CASSMEIAYEQYF. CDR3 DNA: TGTGCCAGTAGTATGGAGATAGCCTACGAGCAGTACTTC.